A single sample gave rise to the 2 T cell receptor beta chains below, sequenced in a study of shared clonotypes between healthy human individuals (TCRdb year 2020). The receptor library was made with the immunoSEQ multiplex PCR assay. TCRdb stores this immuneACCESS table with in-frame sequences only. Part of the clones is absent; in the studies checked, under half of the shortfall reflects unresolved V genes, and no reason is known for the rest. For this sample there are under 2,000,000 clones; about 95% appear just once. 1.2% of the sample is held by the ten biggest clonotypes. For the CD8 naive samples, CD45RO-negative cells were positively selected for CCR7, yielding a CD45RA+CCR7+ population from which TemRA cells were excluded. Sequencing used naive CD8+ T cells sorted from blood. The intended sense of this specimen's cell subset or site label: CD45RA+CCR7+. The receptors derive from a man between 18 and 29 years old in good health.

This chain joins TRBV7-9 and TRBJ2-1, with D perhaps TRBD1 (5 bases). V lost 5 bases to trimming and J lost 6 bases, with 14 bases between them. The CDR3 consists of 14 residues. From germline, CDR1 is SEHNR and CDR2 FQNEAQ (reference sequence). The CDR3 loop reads CASSAKQEINEQFF. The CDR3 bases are TGTGCCAGCAGCGCCAAACAGGAGATCAATGAGCAGTTCTTC.

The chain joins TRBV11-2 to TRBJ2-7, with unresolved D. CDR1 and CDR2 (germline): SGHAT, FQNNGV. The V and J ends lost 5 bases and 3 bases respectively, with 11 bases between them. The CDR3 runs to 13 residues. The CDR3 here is CASSPAGFYEQYF. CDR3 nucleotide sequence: TGTGCCAGCAGCCCAGCTGGGTTCTACGAGCAGTACTTC.